These 10 T cell receptor beta chains were all obtained from the same sample, sequenced in a study of OX40 agonist ivuxolimab in advanced cancers. Generated by immunoSEQ multiplex PCR, the TCRdb table keeps only in-frame clones and is missing some. The data contain 74,000 or so clones, about 89% of them singletons. The material was CD4+ or CD8+ T cells sorted from blood, obtained in a trial of the OX40 agonist ivuxolimab. These receptor sequences come from an adult with an advanced solid tumor such as melanoma, head and neck, liver or kidney cancer.

The rearrangement joins TRBV28 to TRBJ2-7; 7 bases agree with TRBD1. V lost 6 bases to trimming and J lost 3 bases; unmatched junction nucleotides: 8. Germline V gives CDR1 MDHEN, CDR2 SYDVKM. CDR3 length equals 14 residues. The CDR3 coding sequence is TGTGCCAGCAGCCGTCTGACAGGGAACTACGAGCAGTACTTC. Encoded protein: CASSRLTGNYEQYF.

The chain couples TRBV5-6 to TRBJ1-1; D ambiguous. V was clipped by 4 bases and J by 0 bases, with 16 bases between them. Germline V gene sequence: CDR1 SGHDT, CDR2 YYEEEE. The CDR3 runs to 16 residues. The CDR3 region has the DNA TGTGCCAGCAGCCAGGCCGGGATAAAGATGAACACTGAAGCTTTCTTT. Protein product: CASSQAGIKMNTEAFF.

This clone is a singleton in its sample. This chain links TRBV6-1 with TRBJ1-5, with TRBD1 identical over 7 bases. The CDR3 runs 14 residues. Per the germline V gene, CDR1 is MNHNS and CDR2 is SASEGT. V lost 5 bases and J lost 3; bases outside the gene matches: 4. CDR3 sequence (DNA): TGTGCCAGCAGTCCGGGACAGTTCAATCAGCCCCAGCATTTT. Translation gives CASSPGQFNQPQHF.

The CDR3 DNA reads as TGTGCCAGCAGCTCCGACAGGGGCTCCTACAATGAGCAGTTCTTC. Translated: CASSSDRGSYNEQFF. V usage is TRBV11-3 and J usage is TRBJ2-1, with 8 bases lining up with TRBD1. The germline gives CDR1 SGHNT, CDR2 YENEEA. This CDR3 has 15 residues. V was clipped by 4 bases and J by 0 bases; unmatched bases: 2.

The gene calls are TRBV20-1 and TRBJ2-3; D unclear. Germline CDR1 and CDR2: DFQATT and SNEGSKA (reference sequence). The V end was cut by 5 bases, the J end by 8 bases, with 11 bases between. CDR3 size: 11 residues. This CDR3 is CSAATLGTQYF. CDR3 DNA: TGCAGTGCTGCTACTCTGGGTACGCAGTATTTT.

A single count supports this clone. This sequence joins TRBV4-1 and TRBJ1-6; no clear D gene. V lost 0 bases and J 7 bases, leaving 7 bases between the germline ends. CDR3 size: 14 residues. Germline CDR1 is MGHRA and CDR2 is YSYEKL. The DNA of the CDR3 is TGCGCCAGCAGCCAAGATCGTCGGAATTCACCCCTCCACTTT. Protein sequence: CASSQDRRNSPLHF.

This chain connects TRBV5-1 to TRBJ2-1; TRBD2 is a possible D gene (5 bases). Trimming removed 1 base from V and 0 bases from J, with 11 bases in between. Looked up from germline, CDR1 is SGHRS and CDR2 is YFSETQ. This CDR3 region has 16 residues. The CDR3 nucleotides read TGCGCCAGCAGCTTGCAAGCGGCTAGCTCCTACAATGAGCAGTTCTTC. It codes for CASSLQAASSYNEQFF.

This chain uses TRBV20-1 with TRBJ2-1; D call uncertain. Trimming took 2 bases from V and 5 from J, leaving 4 bases between them. Germline CDR1 DFQATT, CDR2 SNEGSKA (reference sequence). The CDR3 totals 11 residues. The CDR3 spells CSARRNNEQFF. CDR3 in DNA: TGCAGTGCTAGACGGAACAATGAGCAGTTCTTC.

V and J are TRBV6-5 and TRBJ2-7, with 7 positions matching TRBD1. The CDR3 is 14 amino acids. In germline, CDR1 is MNHEY, CDR2 SVGAGI. With 6 bases clipped from V and 4 bases from J, the junction kept 9 bases outside the gene matches. The CDR3 DNA is TGTGCCAGCAGGGGAACAGGGGCGGGTTACGAGCAGTACTTC. It is translated as CASRGTGAGYEQYF.

V gene TRBV6-6 combines with J gene TRBJ2-7, with a possible D match to TRBD1 (6 bases). Trimming shortened V by 3 bases and J by 6 bases, and 12 bases separated the two germline ends. The CDR3 length is 13 residues. Germline CDR1 MNHNY, CDR2 SVGAGI (reference sequence). This CDR3 reads CASSYSQGREQYF. The CDR3 coding sequence is TGTGCCAGCAGTTATTCACAGGGCCGCGAGCAGTACTTC.